This T cell receptor (beta chain) originates from a study of T cell responses to AZD1222 COVID-19 vaccine. Turning to this clone: Its target is unknown.

Study-wide findings and caveats: Donors were mostly white British, more females; clonal diversity possibly underestimated. Spike as a whole was targeted by vaccine-associated CD4 TCRs, dominant at 160-218 and 743-854. Nearly half of the spike-specific TCRs reportedly recognize variant regions that carry no mutations.

Method: immunoSEQ multiplex PCR; TCRdb's copy keeps in-frame clones and lacks some. The sample consists of about 110,000 clones, over 85% of them appearing once. The specimen was peripheral blood, collected 28 days after the second AZD1222 dose. The clonotype was recovered from an adult who received the AZD1222 COVID-19 vaccine.

For the CDR3, the DNA is TGCGCCAGCAGCCACCCGGGGACAGGCTATGGCTACACCTTC. This encodes CASSHPGTGYGYTF. The V call is TRBV4-1, the J call TRBJ1-2, with TRBD1 identical over 8 bases. V shed 3 bases, J shed 4 bases, and the junction held 4 bases outside the gene matches. Germline V lookup: CDR1 MGHRA, CDR2 YSYEKL. This CDR3 is 14 amino acids long.